The T cell receptor (beta chain) under discussion was sequenced for a study of Tregs in tolerant kidney transplant recipients. Study-level results: The small number of patients limits these findings pending further validation. Biological reproducibility was not directly addressed in this study. Activated donor B cell expansion appeared to reveal the most relevant donor-specific TCRbeta repertoire.

The count of this clone is one. Its target is unknown. Produced via immunoSEQ multiplex PCR; TCRdb's table is partial and in-frame only. The data hold about 68,000 clones, with 65% to 85% observed a single time. CD4+CD25+CD127- Tregs, CD4+CD25- non-Tregs, CD4 and CD8 cells were sorted. Germline V gene data show CDR1 as MGHDK and CDR2 as SYGVNS. V gave up 4 bases and J gave up 0 bases, with 13 bases separating them. This CDR3 is built from 17 residues. The sequenced sample consisted of CD4+ T cells from blood. The chain links TRBV25-1 to TRBJ1-6; perhaps TRBD1 as D (5 bases). This receptor was obtained from a human donor in good health. DNA for the CDR3: TGTGCCAGCAGTGTGGGAGCAGGGACCTCCTATAATTCACCCCTCCACTTT. It yields the protein CASSVGAGTSYNSPLHF.